Listed below are T cell receptor beta chains from one sample, sequenced in a study of long-term antiretroviral therapy in people with HIV. Sequencing used immunoSEQ multiplex PCR; TCRdb keeps in-frame clones, though not all of them. The sample contains 20,000 to 30,000 clones, more than 65% of which appear only once. Sequences were derived from unsorted PBMCs, sampled 4.4 years after starting antiretroviral therapy. These receptor sequences come from a man aged 30-40 years with HIV. Each CDR3 is given without its conserved first and last residue. The order of the fields is V gene, D gene, CDR3 protein. D genes are given only for firm matches.

TRBV7-6 | TRBD1 | ASSPADRPQETQY
TRBV2 | - | ASSRRGDRAYEQY
TRBV11-1 | - | ASSFRGSETMDTEAF
TRBV6-5 | TRBD1 | ASRDRGKLF
TRBV5-6 | - | ASSPFPSYEQY
TRBV14 | - | ASSQGPEAF
TRBV5-5 | - | ASSATATNTEAF
TRBV28 | - | ASKRRATNEKLF
TRBV10-2 | TRBD1 | ASSDRRQGAPYTEAF
TRBV6-1 | - | ASSEDQGWRGNSPLH
TRBV4-1 | - | ASSQRGEGPKEQF
TRBV9 | - | ASSVGGREGTEAF
TRBV7-9 | - | ASSPWTDNYGYT
TRBV6-1 | TRBD2 | ASRQTGRAGELF
TRBV6-5 | TRBD1 | ASSTGVKQPQH
TRBV5-4 | - | ASSTRGGLAAEAF
TRBV5-6 | - | ASSPQGRTNEKLF
TRBV5-4 | - | ASSLRRASGGYEQY
TRBV7-9 | - | ASSPWERLDTEAF
TRBV4-1 | TRBD2 | ASSQDPLGLAGGHEQY
TRBV4-3 | TRBD2 | ASSQEAGGTYEQY
TRBV7-8 | - | ASSLGSADRLSSYNEQF
TRBV5-1 | - | ASSLQGYMNTEAF
TRBV5-1 | - | ASSSSGLPSSYNEQF
TRBV2 | - | ASSESGPIKAYEQY
TRBV5-5 | - | ASSAPRQDNEQF
TRBV28 | TRBD1 | ASSTGQGTYGYT
TRBV6-5 | - | ANLEGAEAF
TRBV5-1 | TRBD1 | ASRLPGTGNYNEQF
TRBV27 | - | ASSMDSSYEQY
TRBV5-1 | TRBD1 | ASSTKRGLNTEAF
TRBV27 | - | ASSFRPPNFDEQF
TRBV4-1 | TRBD2 | ASSQFTSGRNEQF
TRBV19 | - | ASSVGNTEAF
TRBV19 | - | ASKQGADTEAF
TRBV5-6 | TRBD1 | ASWDSRTGELF
TRBV7-2 | - | ASLYGYEQY
TRBV10-3 | TRBD1 | AISGRGSSYEQY
TRBV6-1 | - | ASMGPGNYNSPLH
TRBV6-5 | TRBD1 | ASRNNRGRTQY
TRBV19 | - | ASSLAGRSYEQY
TRBV27 | - | ASAFREGSGEQY
TRBV7-9 | - | ASSLSWGSNTEAF
TRBV7-9 | - | ASSLGGSNTEAF
TRBV29-1 | - | SVWDKGYEQY
TRBV7-9 | TRBD1 | ASSDDGTGKIRAF
TRBV7-2 | - | ASSWGAVAYEQY
TRBV7-9 | - | ASSSSGRPDTAGYT
TRBV7-9 | - | ASSLDRNTEAF
TRBV14 | - | ASSTASYEQY
TRBV5-3 | TRBD2 | ARSLQLAGGLNTGELF
TRBV2 | - | ASSELGQNQPQH
TRBV4-1 | TRBD1 | ASSRSTGDLYGYT
TRBV7-3 | - | ASSLGGSYNEQF
TRBV19 | - | ASTGTRFQGANVLT
TRBV12-5 | - | ASGPRLQETYGYT
TRBV15 | - | ATSEGPGNEQF
TRBV19 | - | ASSDPQVREQY
TRBV2 | - | ASRTDRSSYNSPLH
TRBV27 | - | ASGRQPNSGANVLT